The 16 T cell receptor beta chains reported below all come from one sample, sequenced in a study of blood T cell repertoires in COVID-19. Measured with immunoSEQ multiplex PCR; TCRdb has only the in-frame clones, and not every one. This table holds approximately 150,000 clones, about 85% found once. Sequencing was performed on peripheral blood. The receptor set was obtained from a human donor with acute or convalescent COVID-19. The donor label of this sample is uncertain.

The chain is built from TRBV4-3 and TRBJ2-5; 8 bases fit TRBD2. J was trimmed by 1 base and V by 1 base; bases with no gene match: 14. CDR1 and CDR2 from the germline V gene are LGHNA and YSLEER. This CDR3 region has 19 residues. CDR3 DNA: TGCGCCAGCAGCCAAGTTTATCACGGCTCGGGACTAGTCCAAGAGACCCAGTACTTC. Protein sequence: CASSQVYHGSGLVQETQYF.

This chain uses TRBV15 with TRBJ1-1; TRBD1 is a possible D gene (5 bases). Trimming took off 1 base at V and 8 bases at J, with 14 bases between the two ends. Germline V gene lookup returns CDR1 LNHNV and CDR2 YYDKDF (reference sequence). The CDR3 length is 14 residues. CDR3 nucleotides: TGTGCCACCAGCAGAGTAACCACCGACAGAGAAGCTTTCTTT. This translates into CATSRVTTDREAFF.

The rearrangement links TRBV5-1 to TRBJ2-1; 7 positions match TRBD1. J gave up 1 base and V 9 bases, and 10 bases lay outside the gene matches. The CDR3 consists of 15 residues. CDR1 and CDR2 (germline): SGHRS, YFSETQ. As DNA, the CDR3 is TGCGCCACTAACAGGGGACCCGAATCCTACAATGAGCAGTTCTTC. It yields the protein CATNRGPESYNEQFF.

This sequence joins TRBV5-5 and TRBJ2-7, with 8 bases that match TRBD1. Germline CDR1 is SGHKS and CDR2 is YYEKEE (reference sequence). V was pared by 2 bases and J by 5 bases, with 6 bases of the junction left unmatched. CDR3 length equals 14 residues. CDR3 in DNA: TGTGCCAGCAGCTTAGGACAGGGTAGAGACGAGCAGTACTTC. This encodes CASSLGQGRDEQYF.

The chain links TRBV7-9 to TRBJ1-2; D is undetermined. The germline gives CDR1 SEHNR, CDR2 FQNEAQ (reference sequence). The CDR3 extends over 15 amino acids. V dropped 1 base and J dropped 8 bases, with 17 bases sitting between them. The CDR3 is CASSLESEGFFGYTF. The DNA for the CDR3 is TGTGCCAGCAGCTTAGAGTCGGAGGGTTTCTTCGGCTACACCTTC.

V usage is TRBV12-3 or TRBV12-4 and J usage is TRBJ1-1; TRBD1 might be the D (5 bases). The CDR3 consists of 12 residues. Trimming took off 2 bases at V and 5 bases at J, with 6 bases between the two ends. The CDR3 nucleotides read TGTGCCAGCAGTTTAAGGGGTACTGAAGCTTTCTTT. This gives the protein CASSLRGTEAFF.

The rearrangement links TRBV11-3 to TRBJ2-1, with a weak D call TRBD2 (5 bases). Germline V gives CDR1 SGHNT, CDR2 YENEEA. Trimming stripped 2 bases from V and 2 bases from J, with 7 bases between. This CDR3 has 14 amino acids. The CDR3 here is CASSLTGTYNEQFF. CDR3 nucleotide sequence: TGTGCCAGCAGCTTAACGGGAACCTACAATGAGCAGTTCTTC.

DNA for the CDR3: TGTGCCAGCAGTTTCAGGGATACGCAGTATTTT. This encodes CASSFRDTQYF. This sequence joins TRBV12-3 or TRBV12-4 and TRBJ2-3, with D unclear. V was pared by 3 bases and J by 6 bases, with 4 bases between. The CDR3 totals 11 residues.

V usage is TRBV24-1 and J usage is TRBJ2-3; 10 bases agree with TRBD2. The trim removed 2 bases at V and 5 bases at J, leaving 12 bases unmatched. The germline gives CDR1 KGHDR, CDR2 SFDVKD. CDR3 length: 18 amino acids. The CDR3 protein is CATSDSPRASGSVDTQYF. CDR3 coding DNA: TGTGCCACCAGTGATTCCCCTCGGGCTAGCGGGAGTGTAGATACGCAGTATTTT.

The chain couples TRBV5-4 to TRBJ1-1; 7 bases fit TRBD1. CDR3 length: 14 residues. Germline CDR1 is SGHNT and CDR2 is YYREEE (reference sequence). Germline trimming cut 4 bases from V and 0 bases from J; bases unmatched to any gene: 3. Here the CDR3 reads CASSQTGLNTEAFF. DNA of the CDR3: TGTGCCAGCAGCCAGACAGGGCTGAACACTGAAGCTTTCTTT.

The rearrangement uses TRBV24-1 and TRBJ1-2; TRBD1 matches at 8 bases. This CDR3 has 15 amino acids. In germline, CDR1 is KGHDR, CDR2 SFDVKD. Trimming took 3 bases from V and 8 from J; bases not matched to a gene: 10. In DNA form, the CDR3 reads TGTGCCACCAGTGATCAGACAGGGGTTAACGGGGGCTACACCTTC. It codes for CATSDQTGVNGGYTF.

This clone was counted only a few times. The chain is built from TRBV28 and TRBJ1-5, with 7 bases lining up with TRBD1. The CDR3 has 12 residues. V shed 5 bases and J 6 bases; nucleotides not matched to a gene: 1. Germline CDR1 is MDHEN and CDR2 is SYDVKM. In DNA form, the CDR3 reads TGTGCCAGCAGTCAGGGGGTTCAGCCCCAGCATTTT. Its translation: CASSQGVQPQHF. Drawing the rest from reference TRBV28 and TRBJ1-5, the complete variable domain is DVKVTQSSRYLVKRTGEKVFLECVQDMDHENMFWYRQDPGLGLRLIYFSYDVKMKEKGDIPEGYSVSREKKERFSLILESASTNQTSMYLCASSQGVQPQHFGDGTRLSIL.

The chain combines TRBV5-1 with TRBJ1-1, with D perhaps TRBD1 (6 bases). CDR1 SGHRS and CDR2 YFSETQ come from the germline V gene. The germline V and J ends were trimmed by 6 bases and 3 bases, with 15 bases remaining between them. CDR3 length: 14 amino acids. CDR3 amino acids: CASTLTGSDTEAFF. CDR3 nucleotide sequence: TGCGCCAGCACCCTGACAGGATCGGACACTGAAGCTTTCTTT.

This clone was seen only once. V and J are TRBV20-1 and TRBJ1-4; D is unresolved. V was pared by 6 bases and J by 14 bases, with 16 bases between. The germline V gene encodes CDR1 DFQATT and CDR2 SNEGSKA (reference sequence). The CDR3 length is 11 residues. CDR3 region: CSASLLGWLFF. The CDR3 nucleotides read TGCAGTGCCTCCCTCCTCGGGTGGCTGTTTTTT.

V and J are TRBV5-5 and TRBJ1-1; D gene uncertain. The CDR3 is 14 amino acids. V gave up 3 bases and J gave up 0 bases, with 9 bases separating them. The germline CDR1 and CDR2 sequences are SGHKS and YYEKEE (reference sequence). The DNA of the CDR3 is TGTGCCAGCAGCTCGCAAACGGTGAACACTGAAGCTTTCTTT. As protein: CASSSQTVNTEAFF.

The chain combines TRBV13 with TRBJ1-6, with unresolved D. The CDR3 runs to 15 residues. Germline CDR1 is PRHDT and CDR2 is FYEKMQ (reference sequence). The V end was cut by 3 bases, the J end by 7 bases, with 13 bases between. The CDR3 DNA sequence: TGTGCCAGCAGCTTGCGGGAGGGCCTAAATTCACCCCTCCACTTT. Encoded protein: CASSLREGLNSPLHF.